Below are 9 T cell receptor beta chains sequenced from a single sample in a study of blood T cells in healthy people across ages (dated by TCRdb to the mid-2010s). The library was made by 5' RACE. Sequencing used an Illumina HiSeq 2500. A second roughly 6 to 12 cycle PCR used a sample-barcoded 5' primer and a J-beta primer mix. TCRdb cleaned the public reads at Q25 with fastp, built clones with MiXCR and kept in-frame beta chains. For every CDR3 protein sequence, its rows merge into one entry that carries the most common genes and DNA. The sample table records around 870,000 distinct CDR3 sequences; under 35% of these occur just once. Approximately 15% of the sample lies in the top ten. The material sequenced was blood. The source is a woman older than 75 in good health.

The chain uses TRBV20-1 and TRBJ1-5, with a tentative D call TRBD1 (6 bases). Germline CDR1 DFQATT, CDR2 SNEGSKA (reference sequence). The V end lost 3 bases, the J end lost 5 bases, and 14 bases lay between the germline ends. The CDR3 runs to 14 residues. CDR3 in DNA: TGCAGTGCTAGGCGTCTACAGGGCTATCAGCCCCAGCATTTT. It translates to CSARRLQGYQPQHF.

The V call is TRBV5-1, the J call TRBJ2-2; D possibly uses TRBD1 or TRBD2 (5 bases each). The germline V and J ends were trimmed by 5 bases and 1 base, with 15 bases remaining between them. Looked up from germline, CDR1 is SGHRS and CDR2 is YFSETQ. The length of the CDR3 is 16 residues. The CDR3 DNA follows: TGCGCCAGCAGAATAATCCCGGGACGGAACACCGGGGAGCTGTTTTTT. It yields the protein CASRIIPGRNTGELFF. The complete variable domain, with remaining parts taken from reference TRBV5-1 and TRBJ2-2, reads KAGVTQTPRYLIKTRGQQVTLSCSPISGHRSVSWYQQTPGQGLQFLFEYFSETQRNKGNFPGRFSGRQFSNSRSEMNVSTLELGDSALYLCASRIIPGRNTGELFFGEGSRLTVL.

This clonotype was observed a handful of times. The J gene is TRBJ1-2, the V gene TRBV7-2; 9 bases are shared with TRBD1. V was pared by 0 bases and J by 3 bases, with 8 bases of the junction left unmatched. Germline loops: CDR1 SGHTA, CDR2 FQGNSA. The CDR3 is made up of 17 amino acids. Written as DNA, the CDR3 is TGTGCCAGCAGCTTAGCCGGGACAGGGACCCTGCACTATGGCTACACCTTC. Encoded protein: CASSLAGTGTLHYGYTF.

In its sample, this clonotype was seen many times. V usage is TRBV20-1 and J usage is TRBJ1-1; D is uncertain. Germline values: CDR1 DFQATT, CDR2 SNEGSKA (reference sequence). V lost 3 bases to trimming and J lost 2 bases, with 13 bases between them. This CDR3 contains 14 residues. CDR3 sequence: CSASRVGTNTEAFF. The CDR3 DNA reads TGCAGTGCTAGTAGGGTAGGCACCAACACTGAAGCTTTCTTT.

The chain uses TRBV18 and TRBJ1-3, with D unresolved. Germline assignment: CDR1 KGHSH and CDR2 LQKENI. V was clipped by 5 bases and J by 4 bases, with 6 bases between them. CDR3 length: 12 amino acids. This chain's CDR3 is CASSVRGNTIYF. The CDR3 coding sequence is TGTGCCAGCTCAGTTAGAGGAAACACCATATATTTT.

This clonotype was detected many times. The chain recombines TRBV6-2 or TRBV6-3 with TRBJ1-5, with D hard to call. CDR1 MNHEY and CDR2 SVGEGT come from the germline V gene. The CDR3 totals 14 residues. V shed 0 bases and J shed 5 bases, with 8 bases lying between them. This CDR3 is CASSYSMSYQPQHF. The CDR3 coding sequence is TGTGCCAGCAGTTACTCGATGAGTTATCAGCCCCAGCATTTT.

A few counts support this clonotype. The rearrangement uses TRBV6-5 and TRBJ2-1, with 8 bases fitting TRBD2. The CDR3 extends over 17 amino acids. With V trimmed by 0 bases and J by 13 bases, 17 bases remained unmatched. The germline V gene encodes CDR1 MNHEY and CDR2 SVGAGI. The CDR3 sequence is CASSYSTGGAGKNIQFF. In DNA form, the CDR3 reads TGTGCCAGCAGTTACTCTACCGGGGGGGCAGGCAAAAACATTCAGTTCTTC.

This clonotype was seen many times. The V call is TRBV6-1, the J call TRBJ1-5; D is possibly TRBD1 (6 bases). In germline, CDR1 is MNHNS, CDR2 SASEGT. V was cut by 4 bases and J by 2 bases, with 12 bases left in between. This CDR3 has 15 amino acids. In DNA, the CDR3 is TGTGCCAGCAGTGCAAAACAGGGAGGCAATCAGCCCCAGCATTTT. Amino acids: CASSAKQGGNQPQHF.

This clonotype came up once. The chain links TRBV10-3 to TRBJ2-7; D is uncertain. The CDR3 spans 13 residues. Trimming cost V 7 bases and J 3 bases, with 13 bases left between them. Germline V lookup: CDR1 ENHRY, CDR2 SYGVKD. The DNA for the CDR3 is TGTGCCATCACCGAACGGGTAAGCTACGAGCAGTACTTC. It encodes CAITERVSYEQYF.